These 26 T cell receptor beta chains were sequenced from one sample in a study of beta chain features in type 1 diabetes. Their target antigens are unknown. Overall study findings and caveats: Across all four CD4+ subsets, people with type 1 diabetes showed modestly shorter TCRB CDR3s.

What was sequenced were expressed TCRB transcripts, since all of the isolated RNA had been reverse transcribed. Libraries were prepared by immunoSEQ multiplex PCR; TCRdb keeps only in-frame clonotypes and omits some of them. The table shows under 350,000 clones, with approximately 25% occurring only once. The sequencing input was naive CD4+ T cells from blood. The origin of the receptors is a woman in her twenties or thirties with type 1 diabetes.

This clone was seen more than once but under ten times. This chain joins TRBV4-1 and TRBJ2-3; 8 bases are a match to TRBD2. This CDR3 is 18 amino acids long. Germline CDR1 and CDR2: MGHRA and YSYEKL. V shed 0 bases and J 0 bases; nucleotides not matched to a gene: 8. The CDR3 is CASSQDNGRDGSTDTQYF. The DNA for the CDR3 is TGCGCCAGCAGCCAAGACAACGGGAGGGACGGTAGCACAGATACGCAGTATTTT.

This chain connects TRBV5-1 to TRBJ2-7, with D unresolved. This CDR3 contains 12 residues. Looked up from germline, CDR1 is SGHRS and CDR2 is YFSETQ. Trimming removed 1 base from V and 2 bases from J, with 4 bases in between. The CDR3: CASSLSAYEQYF. The CDR3 bases are TGCGCCAGCAGCTTGTCCGCCTACGAGCAGTACTTC.

The rearrangement links TRBV30 to TRBJ1-1; D is undetermined. V lost 3 bases, J lost 4 bases, and 15 bases lay in between. The CDR3 has 14 residues. Looked up from germline, CDR1 is GTSNPN and CDR2 is SVGIG (reference sequence). Written as DNA, the CDR3 is TGTGCCTGGAGCGCAATTCTTGGCAGCACTGAAGCTTTCTTT. This gives the protein CAWSAILGSTEAFF.

This clone was recorded a few times. The junction shows a germline mismatch at one end, possibly a read error. The J gene is TRBJ2-1, the V gene TRBV7-7; no definite D call. This CDR3 contains 13 residues. CDR1 and CDR2 (germline): SSHAT, FNYEAQ (reference sequence). CDR3 sequence reads: CASSLGIGNEQFF. CDR3 DNA: TGTGCTAGCAGCTTAGGAATCGGGAATGAGCAGTTCTTC. The full variable domain, in which reference TRBV7-7 and TRBJ2-1 provide the parts outside the CDR3, is GAGVSQSPRYKVTKRGQDVTLRCDPISSHATLYWYQQALGQGPEFLTYFNYEAQPDKSGLPSDRFSAERPEGSISTLTIQRTEQRDSAMYRCASSLGIGNEQFFGPGTRLTVL.

The V gene is TRBV5-1, the J gene TRBJ2-7; maybe TRBD2 (5 bases). Trimming took off 5 bases at V and 7 bases at J, with 16 bases between the two ends. The V gene's germline CDR1 is SGHRS and CDR2 YFSETQ. The CDR3 totals 13 residues. In nucleotides, the CDR3 is TGCGCCAGCAGTTTGCCCTCCCCGGGGGAGCAGTACTTC. This translates into CASSLPSPGEQYF.

The sample holds a few counts of this clone. The J gene is TRBJ2-3, the V gene TRBV7-9, with 9 nucleotides matching TRBD1. This CDR3 contains 14 residues. CDR1 and CDR2 (germline): SEHNR, FQNEAQ (reference sequence). V lost 1 base to trimming and J lost 14 bases; unmatched junction nucleotides: 10. Here the CDR3 reads CASSLDSVPGQGYF. The CDR3, as DNA: TGTGCCAGCAGCTTAGATTCGGTCCCGGGACAGGGGTATTTT.

This clone was detected only a few times. The chain combines TRBV30 with TRBJ2-5, with D possibly matching TRBD2 (7 bases). Germline V gene sequence: CDR1 GTSNPN, CDR2 SVGIG (reference sequence). CDR3 length: 14 residues. V lost 2 bases and J lost 1, with 11 bases in between. CDR3 amino acids: CAWSRGGVQETQYF. The CDR3 region has the DNA TGTGCCTGGAGTAGGGGGGGTGTCCAAGAGACCCAGTACTTC.

This chain connects TRBV29-1 to TRBJ2-7; 10 nucleotides match TRBD2. V trimming: 0 bases; J trimming: 7 bases; junction bases outside the gene matches: 6. Germline assignment: CDR1 SQVTM and CDR2 ANQGSEA. There are 14 residues in the CDR3. CDR3 amino acids: CSVEELAGVREQYF. The CDR3 DNA reads as TGCAGCGTTGAAGAGCTAGCGGGAGTGCGGGAGCAGTACTTC.

This clone was found a few times. Other DNA sequences in this sample translate to the same CDR3. This chain connects TRBV2 to TRBJ1-5, with unresolved D. Germline V gives CDR1 SNHLY, CDR2 FYNNEI. There are 14 residues in the CDR3. V was shortened by 4 bases and J by 6 bases, with 13 bases between the two germline ends. The CDR3 nucleotides are TGTGCCAGCAGTGTTCGGGGTTCGAGTCAGCCCCAGCATTTT. As protein: CASSVRGSSQPQHF. Full variable domain (remainder filled in from reference TRBV2 and TRBJ1-5): EPEVTQTPSHQVTQMGQEVILRCVPISNHLYFYWYRQILGQKVEFLVSFYNNEISEKSEIFDDQFSVERPDGSNFTLKIRSTKLEDSAMYFCASSVRGSSQPQHFGDGTRLSIL.

This clone showed up just a few times. This sequence joins TRBV6-6 and TRBJ2-1; TRBD2 aligns across 9 bases. V was clipped by 6 bases and J by 0 bases; unmatched bases: 3. The CDR3 spans 15 residues. Germline CDR1 reads MNHNY; CDR2 reads SVGAGI (reference sequence). The CDR3 spells CASSNSGSSYNEQFF. In nucleotides, the CDR3 is TGTGCCAGCAGCAATAGCGGGAGCTCCTACAATGAGCAGTTCTTC.

As concerns this clone: The junction departs from germline at one end; a sequencing error may be responsible. This rearrangement joins TRBV7-9 to TRBJ2-1; 9 bases are a match to TRBD1. Germline V gene data show CDR1 as SEHNR and CDR2 as FQNEAQ (reference sequence). This CDR3 has 13 amino acids. The CDR3 DNA reads as TGTGCCAGCAGCCACGGGACAGGGCCGCTCCCGATCTTC. Its translation: CASSHGTGPLPIF. Full variable domain (rest looked up from reference TRBV7-9 and TRBJ2-1): DTGVSQNPRHKITKRGQNVTFRCDPISEHNRLYWYRQTLGQGPEFLTYFQNEAQLEKSRLLSDRFSAERPKGSFSTLEIQRTEQGDSAMYLCASSHGTGPLPIFGPGTRLTVL.

The rearrangement uses TRBV5-1 and TRBJ2-5; TRBD1 aligns across 8 bases. The V and J ends lost 3 bases and 5 bases, in that order; junction bases with no gene match: 6. CDR3 size: 14 residues. Germline V gives CDR1 SGHRS, CDR2 YFSETQ. CDR3 nucleotides: TGCGCCAGCAGCTCCGCGGACAGGGTGGAGACCCAGTACTTC. It encodes CASSSADRVETQYF.

This clone was counted between two and nine times. This sample also contains other DNA sequences that code for the same CDR3. CDR3 loop: CASSPRGETQYF. CDR3 nucleotide sequence: TGTGCCAGCTCACCACGAGGAGAGACCCAGTACTTC. This rearrangement joins TRBV18 to TRBJ2-5; D not resolved. With 1 base removed from V and 4 bases from J, the gap between germline ends came to 4 bases. Looked up from germline, CDR1 is KGHSH and CDR2 is LQKENI. The CDR3 spans 12 residues.

The table lists this clone with a few counts. The V gene is TRBV30, the J gene TRBJ2-5; 8 positions match TRBD2. Germline CDR1 and CDR2: GTSNPN and SVGIG (reference sequence). V was clipped by 5 bases and J by 4 bases; unmatched bases: 3. CDR3 length: 12 residues. This CDR3 reads CAWGTRGETQYF. The CDR3 bases are TGTGCCTGGGGGACTAGGGGAGAGACCCAGTACTTC.

The CDR3 sequence: CASSLEARETQYF. CDR3 nucleotides: TGTGCCAGCAGCTTAGAAGCGAGAGAGACCCAGTACTTC. The chain uses TRBV13 and TRBJ2-5; no definite D call. Trimming stripped 1 base from V and 4 bases from J, with 7 bases between. The CDR3 totals 13 residues. The germline gives CDR1 PRHDT, CDR2 FYEKMQ (reference sequence).

This clone was observed a few times. The gene calls are TRBV5-1 and TRBJ2-7; unclear D gene. The CDR3 consists of 15 residues. Per germline, CDR1 SGHRS and CDR2 YFSETQ. Trimming left V 0 bases short and J 6 bases short, with 16 bases between. CDR3 sequence reads: CASSLEGAGAGEQYF. DNA for the CDR3: TGCGCCAGCAGCTTGGAAGGTGCCGGTGCAGGCGAGCAGTACTTC. Full variable domain (remainder filled in from reference TRBV5-1 and TRBJ2-7): KAGVTQTPRYLIKTRGQQVTLSCSPISGHRSVSWYQQTPGQGLQFLFEYFSETQRNKGNFPGRFSGRQFSNSRSEMNVSTLELGDSALYLCASSLEGAGAGEQYFGPGTRLTVT.

In this sample, this clone turned up a few times. V is TRBV6-1 and J is TRBJ2-2, with D maybe TRBD2 (5 bases). This CDR3 is 15 amino acids long. Germline V gene data show CDR1 as MNHNS and CDR2 as SASEGT. Trimming took off 10 bases at V and 0 bases at J, with 15 bases between the two ends. The CDR3, as DNA: TGTGCCATCCGACCCGGGGATGCGAACACCGGGGAGCTGTTTTTT. This codes for CAIRPGDANTGELFF.

In its sample, this clone was seen a few times. The chain links TRBV7-9 to TRBJ1-4; D ambiguous. The V gene's germline CDR1 is SEHNR and CDR2 FQNEAQ (reference sequence). V was pared by 2 bases and J by 7 bases, with 17 bases between. This CDR3 region has 16 residues. The CDR3 bases are TGTGCCAGCAGCTTAATGCGGTCGGGATGGAGTGAAAAACTGTTTTTT. Its translation is CASSLMRSGWSEKLFF.

V usage is TRBV11-2 and J usage is TRBJ1-1; the D is unclear. This CDR3 region has 13 residues. Trimming took off 3 bases at V and 1 base at J, with 6 bases between the two ends. CDR1 is SGHAT and CDR2 is FQNNGV in the germline V gene. For the CDR3, the DNA is TGTGCCAGCAGCTTCCGGGGGAACACTGAAGCTTTCTTT. It is translated as CASSFRGNTEAFF.

The rearrangement joins TRBV14 to TRBJ2-7; tentatively, D is TRBD1 (5 bases). Germline V gene lookup returns CDR1 SGHDN and CDR2 FVKESK. The CDR3 runs 14 residues. Deletions cut 1 base from V and 5 bases from J, with 12 bases between. CDR3 residues: CASSQVGQFHEQYF. The CDR3 DNA reads as TGTGCCAGCAGCCAAGTGGGGCAGTTCCACGAGCAGTACTTC.

A few counts support this clone. The chain combines TRBV12-5 with TRBJ2-1; TRBD2 agrees at 7 bases. Germline CDR1 reads LGHNT; CDR2 reads FRNRAP. V lost 6 bases, J lost 4 bases, and 3 bases stayed unmatched. The CDR3 spans 13 residues. CDR3 nucleotides: TGTGCTAGTGGGACTAGCACTTACAATGAGCAGTTCTTC. Its protein product is CASGTSTYNEQFF. The complete variable domain, with remaining parts taken from reference TRBV12-5 and TRBJ2-1, reads DARVTQTPRHKVTEMGQEVTMRCQPILGHNTVFWYRQTMMQGLELLAYFRNRAPLDDSGMPKDRFSAEMPDATLATLKIQPSEPRDSAVYFCASGTSTYNEQFFGPGTRLTVL.

This clone has just a few counts. This rearrangement joins TRBV2 to TRBJ2-5, with D maybe TRBD1 (5 bases). Germline CDR1 and CDR2: SNHLY and FYNNEI. The V gene lost 5 bases and the J gene lost 4 bases, with 11 bases spanning the gap. This CDR3 is built from 13 residues. The CDR3 sequence: CASSRQWPETQYF. The CDR3 coding sequence is TGTGCCAGCAGTCGACAGTGGCCAGAGACCCAGTACTTC. Using reference TRBV2 and TRBJ2-5 for the parts outside the CDR3, the full variable domain is EPEVTQTPSHQVTQMGQEVILRCVPISNHLYFYWYRQILGQKVEFLVSFYNNEISEKSEIFDDQFSVERPDGSNFTLKIRSTKLEDSAMYFCASSRQWPETQYFGPGTRLLVL.

The V gene is TRBV2, the J gene TRBJ2-1, with a tentative D call TRBD2 (5 bases). With 4 bases removed from V and 12 bases from J, the gap between germline ends came to 10 bases. Germline assignment: CDR1 SNHLY and CDR2 FYNNEI. This CDR3 contains 11 residues. CDR3 sequence: CASSGGSPQFF. The CDR3 DNA sequence: TGTGCCAGCAGTGGAGGGAGCCCGCAGTTCTTC.

This clone was detected a few times. This chain connects TRBV6-1 to TRBJ1-2; possibly TRBD1 for D (6 bases). The V gene's germline CDR1 is MNHNS and CDR2 SASEGT. The CDR3 runs to 15 residues. V was clipped by 0 bases and J by 6 bases, with 14 bases between them. The chain's CDR3 is CASSEALWTDHGYTF. CDR3 bases: TGTGCCAGCAGTGAAGCGCTCTGGACAGATCATGGCTACACCTTC.

This clone occurred a few times. The chain links TRBV5-1 to TRBJ2-2; 8 nucleotides match TRBD1. CDR3 size: 14 residues. Germline trimming cut 5 bases from V and 5 bases from J; bases unmatched to any gene: 5. The germline gives CDR1 SGHRS, CDR2 YFSETQ. CDR3 in amino acids: CASSPTGGTGELFF. CDR3 in DNA: TGCGCCAGCAGTCCCACAGGGGGAACCGGGGAGCTGTTTTTT.

V usage is TRBV2 and J usage is TRBJ2-1; 13 nucleotides align to TRBD2. The CDR3 has 13 residues. V gave up 5 bases and J gave up 15 bases; unmatched junction bases: 7. Germline values: CDR1 SNHLY, CDR2 FYNNEI. The CDR3 loop is CASSPGLAGRAFF. The CDR3 nucleotides are TGTGCCAGCAGTCCGGGACTAGCGGGGAGGGCGTTCTTC.